This T cell receptor beta chain is drawn from a study of tumor-infiltrating lymphocytes in primary liver carcinoma. With around 500 ng total RNA as template and a constant-region primer, TCR beta cDNA was made. Slightly modified ARM-PCR with three nested multiplex PCR rounds yielded TCR beta libraries. The first two PCR rounds, around 11 cycles each, used TRBV1-TRBV30 forward primers and a C-beta reverse primer. TCRdb re-analysed the multiplex PCR reads in MiXCR, keeping a single row per CDR3 protein. The sample lists over 45,000 distinct CDR3 sequences, about two thirds occurring once. The CDR3 spans 17 residues. Germline assignment: CDR1 SGHAT and CDR2 FQNNGV. Notes on this clonotype: A read error may produce the germline difference seen at one junction end.

It was from approximately 22-30 mg of unsorted bulk tissue that RNA and DNA were co-extracted. This TCR was sampled from a man in his forties or fifties with primary liver carcinoma and hepatitis B virus infection. V is TRBV11-2 and J is TRBJ2-7, with 9 bases aligning to TRBD1. Sequenced material: liver tumor tissue from sampling region 5. Sample subset: tumor region T5, tumor centre. This chain's CDR3 is CASSIDPGGQGNYEQYF. The CDR3 nucleotides are TGTGCCAGCAGCATCGACCCGGGGGGACAGGGAAACTACGAGCAGTATTTC. Full variable domain (outside the CDR3, taken from reference TRBV11-2 and TRBJ2-7): EAGVAQSPRYKIIEKRQSVAFWCNPISGHATLYWYQQILGQGPKLLIQFQNNGVVDDSQLPKDRFSAERLKGVDSTLKIQPAKLEDSAVYLCASSIDPGGQGNYEQYFGPGTRLTVT.